These 29 T cell receptor beta chains came from one sample sequenced in a study of blood T cells in healthy people across ages. A sample-barcoded 5' primer and a J-beta primer mix were used in a second PCR of about 6 to 12 cycles. TCRdb passed the 5' RACE reads through MiXCR, listing each CDR3 protein once. In the table there are around 1,800,000 distinct CDR3 sequences, roughly two fifths of which are singletons. Sequenced input: blood. The origin of the receptors is a human donor in good health.

This rearrangement joins TRBV5-1 to TRBJ1-1; 8 bases are shared with TRBD1. With V trimmed by 0 bases and J by 4 bases, 2 bases remained unmatched. The germline gives CDR1 SGHRS, CDR2 YFSETQ. The CDR3 is made up of 14 amino acids. The CDR3 region is CASSLDGQGTEAFF. CDR3 DNA: TGCGCCAGCAGCTTGGACGGACAGGGCACTGAAGCTTTCTTT.

This chain connects TRBV6-6 to TRBJ1-6, with TRBD1 matching 7 bases. V gave up 6 bases and J gave up 7 bases; unmatched junction bases: 12. The CDR3 covers 16 residues. Germline V gene sequence: CDR1 MNHNY, CDR2 SVGAGI (reference sequence). The CDR3 DNA reads TGTGCCAGCAGGCTACGCCAGACAGGGAGCAATTCACCCCTCCACTTT. This encodes CASRLRQTGSNSPLHF.

The V call is TRBV6-2 or TRBV6-3, the J call TRBJ2-1; possibly TRBD1 or TRBD2 for D (6 bases each). This CDR3 comprises 14 residues. V lost 4 bases to trimming and J lost 4 bases, with 11 bases between them. In germline, CDR1 is MNHEY, CDR2 SVGEGT. CDR3 nucleotides: TGTGCCAGCAGTTCCCGGGGGCAGTACAATGAGCAGTTCTTC. Translation: CASSSRGQYNEQFF.

V usage is TRBV10-3 and J usage is TRBJ1-2; D unclear. In germline, CDR1 is ENHRY, CDR2 SYGVKD. Deletions cut 4 bases from V and 5 bases from J, with 8 bases between. The length of the CDR3 is 12 residues. CDR3 sequence (DNA): TGTGCCATCAGTGGGGCTCTATATGGCTACACCTTC. Amino acid sequence: CAISGALYGYTF.

The chain joins TRBV27 to TRBJ2-3, with D perhaps matching TRBD2 (6 bases). The germline V gene has CDR1 MNHEY and CDR2 SMNVEV (reference sequence). This CDR3 has 15 residues. The ends were cut back, 3 bases at V and 5 bases at J, with 15 bases in the middle. The CDR3 region is CASSLGTGGGDTQYF. For the CDR3, the DNA is TGTGCCAGCAGTTTGGGGACTGGAGGAGGAGATACGCAGTATTTT.

The chain recombines TRBV29-1 with TRBJ2-7; no definite D call. CDR1 is SQVTM, CDR2 ANQGSEA, per germline. The length of the CDR3 is 13 residues. Trimming cost V 5 bases and J 0 bases, with 11 bases left between them. For the CDR3, the DNA is TGCAGCGTTCGGTCAGCCACCTCCTACGAGCAGTACTTC. Protein sequence: CSVRSATSYEQYF.

The V and J genes are TRBV24-1 and TRBJ1-4; 9 nucleotides align to TRBD1. The length of the CDR3 is 15 residues. Unmatched junction bases numbered 8, after V lost 10 bases and J lost 3 bases. Per the germline V gene, CDR1 is KGHDR and CDR2 is SFDVKD. The DNA of the CDR3 is TGTGCCACTAGTACAGGGGGCCCGGCTAATGAAAAACTGTTTTTT. Protein: CATSTGGPANEKLFF.

J is TRBJ2-7 and V is TRBV7-2; a possible D gene is TRBD1 (6 bases). The ends were cut back, 3 bases at V and 1 base at J, with 16 bases in the middle. CDR3 length: 16 residues. Germline-derived CDR1 and CDR2 are SGHTA and FQGNSA. CDR3 DNA sequence: TGTGCCAGCAGCTTTACAGGGAGCCTTCTATCCTACGAGCAGTACTTC. It yields the protein CASSFTGSLLSYEQYF.

The V gene is TRBV5-1, the J gene TRBJ2-1; D is possibly TRBD2 (5 bases). Germline V gene sequence: CDR1 SGHRS, CDR2 YFSETQ. V lost 2 bases and J 6 bases, leaving 18 bases between the germline ends. The CDR3 is 16 residues long. The chain's CDR3 is CASSFLLVGYPNEQFF. In nucleotides, the CDR3 is TGCGCCAGCAGCTTTTTACTAGTAGGATATCCCAATGAGCAGTTCTTC. Full variable domain (rest looked up from reference TRBV5-1 and TRBJ2-1): KAGVTQTPRYLIKTRGQQVTLSCSPISGHRSVSWYQQTPGQGLQFLFEYFSETQRNKGNFPGRFSGRQFSNSRSEMNVSTLELGDSALYLCASSFLLVGYPNEQFFGPGTRLTVL.

This clonotype came up many times. The chain joins TRBV20-1 to TRBJ2-6; 9 nucleotides align to TRBD1. The V segment lost 3 bases and the J segment 0 bases; nucleotides outside the gene matches: 9. The CDR3 runs 18 residues. Germline loops: CDR1 DFQATT, CDR2 SNEGSKA (reference sequence). CDR3 residues: CSARSRDRDLSGANVLTF. The DNA for the CDR3 is TGCAGTGCTAGGTCCCGGGACAGGGACCTCTCTGGGGCCAACGTCCTGACTTTC.

V is TRBV7-2 and J is TRBJ2-3, with D hard to call. The CDR3 is made up of 14 amino acids. The V end lost 3 bases, the J end lost 0 bases, and 7 bases lay between the germline ends. Germline V lookup: CDR1 SGHTA, CDR2 FQGNSA. The CDR3 coding sequence is TGTGCCAGCAGCTTCATGCGGAGCACAGATACGCAGTATTTT. Translated, it gives CASSFMRSTDTQYF.

This clonotype has a handful of counts. The CDR3 bases are TGCAGTGCCCTCCAACAGGGTTTAACCAATGAGCAGTTCTTC. Amino acid sequence: CSALQQGLTNEQFF. The chain links TRBV20-1 to TRBJ2-1; TRBD1 might be the D (6 bases). The CDR3 consists of 14 residues. The V and J ends lost 6 bases and 6 bases respectively, with 18 bases between them. Germline V gene sequence: CDR1 DFQATT, CDR2 SNEGSKA (reference sequence).

This clonotype was counted only a few times. The V call is TRBV5-1, the J call TRBJ2-7; perhaps D is TRBD1 or TRBD2 (5 bases each). This CDR3 comprises 15 residues. Germline-derived CDR1 and CDR2 are SGHRS and YFSETQ. Trimming stripped 4 bases from V and 2 bases from J, with 16 bases between. CDR3 nucleotides: TGCGCCAGCAGCCTTTTCCGCGAGGGACCCTACGAGCAGTACTTC. Residues: CASSLFREGPYEQYF. Looking up the rest from reference TRBV5-1 and TRBJ2-7 gives the full variable domain: KAGVTQTPRYLIKTRGQQVTLSCSPISGHRSVSWYQQTPGQGLQFLFEYFSETQRNKGNFPGRFSGRQFSNSRSEMNVSTLELGDSALYLCASSLFREGPYEQYFGPGTRLTVT.

The rearrangement uses TRBV9 and TRBJ1-5, with D perhaps TRBD1 (6 bases). The V end lost 3 bases, the J end lost 3 bases, and 13 bases lay between the germline ends. Germline CDR1 reads SGDLS; CDR2 reads YYNGEE. CDR3 size: 15 residues. CDR3 amino acids: CASSARGGINQPQHF. The CDR3 coding sequence is TGTGCCAGCAGCGCCCGAGGGGGGATCAATCAGCCCCAGCATTTT.

The V and J genes are TRBV29-1 and TRBJ1-2; 10 positions match TRBD1. Trimming cost V 4 bases and J 4 bases; bases outside gene matches: 9. Per germline, CDR1 SQVTM and CDR2 ANQGSEA. The CDR3 is 15 residues long. CDR3 nucleotides: TGCAGCGTTGGGGGGCGGGACAGGGGCCTCTATGGCTACACCTTC. Amino acids: CSVGGRDRGLYGYTF.

The chain links TRBV7-8 to TRBJ1-1; TRBD1 is a possible D gene (5 bases). The CDR3 contains 14 residues. Germline loops: CDR1 SGHVS, CDR2 FQNEAQ. V shed 5 bases and J shed 9 bases, with 19 bases lying between them. The CDR3 protein is CASSLGPGRTKAFF. In nucleotides, the CDR3 is TGTGCCAGCAGCCTTGGACCGGGCAGGACAAAAGCTTTCTTT.

V gene TRBV6-4 combines with J gene TRBJ2-3; no clear D. The CDR3 totals 13 residues. Germline loops: CDR1 MRHNA, CDR2 SNTAGT. Between the trimmed V and J ends, which lost 0 bases and 10 bases, there was a span of 11 bases. The CDR3 bases are TGTGCCAGCAGTGACTCGACCGGGTACGCGCAGTATTTT. Protein: CASSDSTGYAQYF.

In the case of this clonotype: The junction does not match germline at one end; this may be a read error. This sequence joins TRBV6-2 or TRBV6-3 and TRBJ1-1; D gene uncertain. The germline V gene encodes CDR1 MNHEY and CDR2 SVGEGT. The CDR3 has 13 residues. The CDR3 DNA reads TGTGTCAGCAGCATACTCGGAGACACTGAAGCTTTCTTT. Amino acid sequence: CVSSILGDTEAFF.

This chain connects TRBV15 to TRBJ1-6, with D hard to call. The germline V gene encodes CDR1 LNHNV and CDR2 YYDKDF (reference sequence). This CDR3 comprises 14 residues. Trimming took off 8 bases at V and 8 bases at J, with 16 bases between the two ends. CDR3 protein: CATQPRTPYSPLHF. As DNA, the CDR3 is TGTGCCACCCAACCCCGGACCCCGTATTCACCCCTCCACTTT.

The V and J genes are TRBV18 and TRBJ2-7, with D possibly matching TRBD2 (5 bases). CDR1 KGHSH and CDR2 LQKENI come from the germline V gene. The CDR3 consists of 16 residues. Trimming stripped 2 bases from V and 2 bases from J, with 16 bases between. Here the CDR3 DNA reads TGTGCCAGCTCACCAAGAGGAGGTAGGAACGCCTACGAGCAGTACTTC. Translating gives CASSPRGGRNAYEQYF.

This clonotype appeared a few times. The chain joins TRBV11-2 to TRBJ2-5, with D perhaps matching TRBD1 (5 bases). CDR3 length equals 12 residues. Trimming removed 7 bases from V and 2 bases from J, with 8 bases in between. In germline, CDR1 is SGHAT, CDR2 FQNNGV. The CDR3 loop is CASTTGQETQYF. CDR3 coding DNA: TGTGCCAGCACCACAGGTCAAGAGACCCAGTACTTC.

A few counts support this clonotype. This chain links TRBV5-1 with TRBJ2-1, with 9 bases identical to TRBD1. The V gene's germline CDR1 is SGHRS and CDR2 YFSETQ. With 0 bases clipped from V and 2 bases from J, the junction kept 6 bases outside the gene matches. This CDR3 is 17 amino acids long. The CDR3 nucleotides are TGCGCCAGCAGCTTGGCTGGGACAGGGTCTCCCTACAATGAGCAGTTCTTC. Amino acids: CASSLAGTGSPYNEQFF.

The J gene is TRBJ1-2, the V gene TRBV6-1; D is unclear. The V gene lost 6 bases and the J gene lost 4 bases, with 12 bases spanning the gap. This CDR3 is 13 amino acids long. Germline assignment: CDR1 MNHNS and CDR2 SASEGT. The CDR3 DNA sequence: TGTGCCAGCAGCCCAATGGGCACCTATGGCTACACCTTC. Its protein is CASSPMGTYGYTF.

V is TRBV12-3 or TRBV12-4 and J is TRBJ2-2, with 9 nucleotides matching TRBD1. Trimming at V came to 5 bases and at J to 7 bases, leaving 8 bases not matched to a gene. The CDR3 spans 15 residues. CDR3: CASSDLGQGNGELFF. The CDR3 nucleotides read TGTGCCAGCAGTGATCTTGGACAGGGGAACGGGGAGCTGTTTTTT.

This clonotype showed up just a few times. This chain connects TRBV29-1 to TRBJ1-1, with 8 bases fitting TRBD1. V lost 7 bases to trimming and J lost 2 bases; unmatched junction nucleotides: 6. The CDR3 covers 13 residues. Germline V CDR1 and CDR2: SQVTM, ANQGSEA. This chain's CDR3 is CSAGGSLNTEAFF. In DNA, the CDR3 is TGCAGCGCAGGGGGCTCTTTAAACACTGAAGCTTTCTTT.

This clonotype was seen repeatedly, ten times or more. The chain couples TRBV29-1 to TRBJ2-6; 8 nucleotides align to TRBD1. The germline V gene has CDR1 SQVTM and CDR2 ANQGSEA. Unmatched junction bases numbered 4, after V lost 7 bases and J lost 2 bases. CDR3 length: 14 amino acids. The CDR3 coding sequence is TGCAGCGGCATGACAGGGGCTGGGGCCAACGTCCTGACTTTC. Protein: CSGMTGAGANVLTF.

The rearrangement links TRBV20-1 to TRBJ2-7; possible D gene TRBD2, 5 bases. The CDR3 totals 14 residues. Germline V CDR1 and CDR2: DFQATT, SNEGSKA (reference sequence). V was pared by 1 base and J by 3 bases, with 13 bases between. DNA for the CDR3: TGCAGTGCTAGAGGTGCGGACGGACTCTACGAGCAGTACTTC. Protein sequence: CSARGADGLYEQYF.

The chain couples TRBV9 to TRBJ2-4; 9 positions agree with TRBD1. The germline V gene has CDR1 SGDLS and CDR2 YYNGEE. The V gene end was trimmed by 0 bases and the J gene end by 13 bases; junction bases not matched to a gene: 17. The CDR3 sequence is 17 residues long. Written as DNA, the CDR3 is TGTGCCAGCAGCGTAGCCCCGGACAGGGGAGACTACAATGAGCAGTACTTC. This sequence encodes CASSVAPDRGDYNEQYF.

This clonotype was seen a few times. The chain employs TRBV5-6 and TRBJ2-7, with D unresolved. Trimming pared 2 bases from V and 7 bases from J, leaving 16 bases between. The germline gives CDR1 SGHDT, CDR2 YYEEEE. There are 14 residues in the CDR3. The DNA of the CDR3 is TGTGCCAGCAGCTTTCCGTCCGCCGAGGAGGAGCAGTACTTC. Translation: CASSFPSAEEEQYF.